These 25 T cell receptor beta chains originate from one sample sequenced in a study of cytomegalovirus exposure and HLA in healthy donors. PCR primers comprised 60 Vbeta and 13 Jbeta primers. TCRdb's copy holds only in-frame clones and misses some; the assay was immunoSEQ multiplex PCR. The repertoire consists of 69,000 or so clones, with around 74% occurring once and the leading ten covering around 10%. Sequencing was carried out using PBMCs. Source of these receptors: a woman aged 60-75 years in good health and CMV-seropositive.

This clone was seen a few times. The chain recombines TRBV6-6 with TRBJ1-4; the match to TRBD1 covers 7 bases. With 4 bases clipped from V and 6 bases from J, the junction kept 8 bases outside the gene matches. This CDR3 has 15 residues. Looked up from germline, CDR1 is MNHNY and CDR2 is SVGAGI (reference sequence). The CDR3 sequence: CASSSTGTADEKLFF. The CDR3 bases are TGTGCCAGCAGTTCCACCGGGACAGCAGATGAAAAACTGTTTTTT.

This clone is a singleton in its sample. The chain employs TRBV7-2 and TRBJ1-1; 9 positions agree with TRBD1. Unmatched junction bases numbered 9, after V lost 7 bases and J lost 6 bases. Germline-derived CDR1 and CDR2 are SGHTA and FQGNSA. The CDR3 contains 14 residues. In DNA, the CDR3 is TGTGCCAGCAAGAGGGGACAGGGTTTTCCTGAAGCTTTCTTT. Amino acid sequence: CASKRGQGFPEAFF.

The chain uses TRBV2 and TRBJ1-2; 10 bases are shared with TRBD1. The V gene's germline CDR1 is SNHLY and CDR2 FYNNEI. V dropped 5 bases and J dropped 8; count of bases not matched to a gene: 5. The CDR3 totals 13 residues. The DNA of the CDR3 is TGTGCCAGCAGTACCGGGACAGGGGTAGGCTACACCTTC. The encoded protein is CASSTGTGVGYTF.

The V and J genes are TRBV7-2 and TRBJ1-3; weak D call: TRBD1 (6 bases). This CDR3 is built from 16 residues. Trimming removed 5 bases from V and 0 bases from J, with 14 bases in between. Germline assignment: CDR1 SGHTA and CDR2 FQGNSA. CDR3 coding DNA: TGTGCCAGCAGCACAGGACAGACCTCCTCTGGAAACACCATATATTTT. Its protein is CASSTGQTSSGNTIYF.

This rearrangement joins TRBV5-6 to TRBJ2-2; 10 bases line up with TRBD2. This CDR3 has 17 residues. The V gene end was trimmed by 4 bases and the J gene end by 7 bases; junction bases not matched to a gene: 13. The germline CDR1 and CDR2 sequences are SGHDT and YYEEEE. This CDR3 reads CASSKLAGGPKGGELFF. CDR3 sequence (DNA): TGTGCCAGCAGCAAGTTAGCGGGGGGCCCAAAGGGCGGGGAGCTGTTTTTT. The full variable domain, rest sourced from reference TRBV5-6 and TRBJ2-2, is DAGVTQSPTHLIKTRGQQVTLRCSPKSGHDTVSWYQQALGQGPQFIFQYYEEEERQRGNFPDRFSGHQFPNYSSELNVNALLLGDSALYLCASSKLAGGPKGGELFFGEGSRLTVL.

The gene calls are TRBV6-6 and TRBJ2-1; the match to TRBD2 covers 15 bases. The CDR3 loop spans 15 amino acids. Germline-derived CDR1 and CDR2 are MNHNY and SVGAGI (reference sequence). V trimming: 7 bases; J trimming: 8 bases; junction bases outside the gene matches: 6. For the CDR3, the DNA is TGTGCCAGCACCAGGACTAGCGGGGGGGCCGATGAGCAGTTCTTC. Protein product: CASTRTSGGADEQFF.

The J gene is TRBJ2-3, the V gene TRBV6-1; 8 bases are shared with TRBD2. The CDR3 spans 13 residues. Per the germline V gene, CDR1 is MNHNS and CDR2 is SASEGT. Trimming cost V 11 bases and J 2 bases; bases outside gene matches: 6. CDR3 nucleotides: TGTGCCTCCGGGCGGGGGGACACAGATACGCAGTATTTT. Translated: CASGRGDTDTQYF.

This clone appeared a few times. The V and J genes are TRBV2 and TRBJ1-5; the match to TRBD1 covers 7 bases. Germline CDR1 is SNHLY and CDR2 is FYNNEI. CDR3 length: 13 residues. The V segment lost 6 bases and the J segment 7 bases; nucleotides outside the gene matches: 6. The CDR3, as DNA: TGTGCCAGCAGCCGAGGACAGGACCAGCCCCAGCATTTT. Translation: CASSRGQDQPQHF.

The rearrangement uses TRBV11-2 and TRBJ1-2; the match to TRBD1 covers 8 bases. The junction had 13 bases not matched to a gene; V was cut back by 5 bases and J by 8 bases. CDR3 length: 15 residues. Germline-derived CDR1 and CDR2 are SGHAT and FQNNGV. CDR3 nucleotides: TGTGCCAGCAGCGCAGGACAGGGCCCTCCACAGGGCTACACCTTC. Translation gives CASSAGQGPPQGYTF.

The genes are TRBV7-9 and TRBJ1-6, with 9 bases lining up with TRBD1. This CDR3 spans 17 amino acids. Unmatched junction bases numbered 12, after V lost 5 bases and J lost 7 bases. The germline CDR1 and CDR2 sequences are SEHNR and FQNEAQ (reference sequence). CDR3 nucleotide sequence: TGTGCCAGCAGCACTAAAACGGGACAGGGAAGGAATTCACCCCTCCACTTT. Its translation is CASSTKTGQGRNSPLHF.

The chain is built from TRBV18 and TRBJ1-6, with TRBD1 matching over 8 bases. V lost 2 bases to trimming and J lost 8 bases; unmatched junction nucleotides: 2. Germline V CDR1 and CDR2: KGHSH, LQKENI. CDR3 length: 14 amino acids. CDR3 region: CASSPSGGDSPLHF. DNA of the CDR3: TGTGCCAGCTCACCATCAGGGGGCGATTCACCCCTCCACTTT.

The CDR3 DNA is TGTGCCAGCAGCGTACGGGGACAGGGGATTCGAGGCTACACCTTC. Encoded protein: CASSVRGQGIRGYTF. This chain joins TRBV9 and TRBJ1-2; TRBD1 matches 10 bases. This CDR3 region has 15 residues. Looked up from germline, CDR1 is SGDLS and CDR2 is YYNGEE. Unmatched junction bases numbered 8, after V lost 1 base and J lost 8 bases.

This clone was counted a single time. The chain uses TRBV11-2 and TRBJ1-1; D might be TRBD1 (5 bases). This CDR3 spans 11 amino acids. The germline V and J ends were trimmed by 1 base and 9 bases, with 6 bases remaining between them. Looked up from germline, CDR1 is SGHAT and CDR2 is FQNNGV. The CDR3: CASSLGTKAFF. The CDR3 DNA is TGTGCCAGCAGCTTAGGGACAAAAGCTTTCTTT.

This clone has just a few counts. V and J are TRBV9 and TRBJ1-2; weak D call: TRBD1 (6 bases). V gave up 0 bases and J gave up 2 bases, with 11 bases separating them. Germline V gene lookup returns CDR1 SGDLS and CDR2 YYNGEE. CDR3 length: 15 residues. The CDR3 region has the DNA TGTGCCAGCAGCGTAGCTGGGCAGGGGAACTATGGCTACACCTTC. This encodes CASSVAGQGNYGYTF.

This clone has a single count. V is TRBV5-6 and J is TRBJ1-2; D not certain. Trimming stripped 4 bases from V and 6 bases from J, with 13 bases between. The germline V gene encodes CDR1 SGHDT and CDR2 YYEEEE. The CDR3 sequence is 13 residues long. CDR3 nucleotide sequence: TGTGCCAGCAGCAAGCCCTCGCGGGATGGCTACACCTTC. Its translation is CASSKPSRDGYTF.

The CDR3 DNA follows: TGTGCCAGCAGCGTAGCAGGGAAGAATGGCTACACCTTC. Translating gives CASSVAGKNGYTF. The V gene is TRBV9, the J gene TRBJ1-2, with D tentatively TRBD1 (5 bases). The CDR3 is 13 residues long. Trimming cost V 0 bases and J 6 bases, with 9 bases left between them. From germline, CDR1 is SGDLS and CDR2 YYNGEE. Using reference TRBV9 and TRBJ1-2 for the parts outside the CDR3, the full variable domain is DSGVTQTPKHLITATGQRVTLRCSPRSGDLSVYWYQQSLDQGLQFLIQYYNGEERAKGNILERFSAQQFPDLHSELNLSSLELGDSALYFCASSVAGKNGYTFGSGTRLTVV.

V and J are TRBV19 and TRBJ2-1; D gene uncertain. Looked up from germline, CDR1 is LNHDA and CDR2 is SQIVND (reference sequence). V was trimmed by 7 bases and J by 4 bases, leaving 14 bases between them. CDR3 length: 14 residues. The CDR3 DNA follows: TGTGCCAGTACCCCTTCCAGAATATACAATGAGCAGTTCTTC. Translating gives CASTPSRIYNEQFF. Full variable domain (outside the CDR3, taken from reference TRBV19 and TRBJ2-1): DGGITQSPKYLFRKEGQNVTLSCEQNLNHDAMYWYRQDPGQGLRLIYYSQIVNDFQKGDIAEGYSVSREKKESFPLTVTSAQKNPTAFYLCASTPSRIYNEQFFGPGTRLTVL.

The chain recombines TRBV19 with TRBJ1-1, with no clear D. Per germline, CDR1 LNHDA and CDR2 SQIVND (reference sequence). The CDR3 runs 14 residues. Trimming cost V 1 base and J 2 bases, with 8 bases left between them. The CDR3: CASSIGRTNTEAFF. The CDR3 region has the DNA TGTGCCAGTAGTATAGGCAGAACCAACACTGAAGCTTTCTTT.

The chain is built from TRBV6-5 and TRBJ1-3, with D unclear. The CDR3 is made up of 14 amino acids. V was pared by 5 bases and J by 0 bases, with 8 bases between. Germline lookup yields CDR1 MNHEY and CDR2 SVGAGI. The CDR3 here is CASSTRVSGNTIYF. In DNA, the CDR3 is TGTGCCAGCAGTACGAGGGTCTCTGGAAACACCATATATTTT.

The chain couples TRBV19 to TRBJ1-2; 9 nucleotides agree with TRBD1. CDR3 length: 14 amino acids. Germline CDR1 reads LNHDA; CDR2 reads SQIVND (reference sequence). Losses at the gene ends were 4 bases for V and 5 bases for J; bases not matched to a gene: 5. The CDR3 DNA reads as TGTGCCAGTAGTACCGGACAGGGGTGGTATGGCTACACCTTC. This codes for CASSTGQGWYGYTF.

CDR3 sequence reads: CAWTESEGGQPQHF. The CDR3 nucleotides read TGTGCCTGGACCGAAAGCGAGGGAGGGCAGCCCCAGCATTTT. This chain connects TRBV30 to TRBJ1-5; D is ambiguous. The CDR3 length is 14 residues. Germline V gene data show CDR1 as GTSNPN and CDR2 as SVGIG (reference sequence). V lost 4 bases and J lost 7, with 17 bases in between.

The chain combines TRBV5-1 with TRBJ2-2; 12 bases map to TRBD2. V was pared by 4 bases and J by 11 bases, with 9 bases of the junction left unmatched. The CDR3 runs 15 residues. Germline V gene data show CDR1 as SGHRS and CDR2 as YFSETQ. CDR3 DNA: TGCGCCAGCAGCAGAGGGACTAGCGGGTCGCGTGAGCTGTTTTTT. It translates to CASSRGTSGSRELFF.

V usage is TRBV10-3 and J usage is TRBJ1-1; D is ambiguous. This CDR3 spans 15 amino acids. Germline V gene lookup returns CDR1 ENHRY and CDR2 SYGVKD. V was pared by 6 bases and J by 4 bases, with 18 bases between. In DNA, the CDR3 is TGTGCCATCAGGGGAGGGCTGGACGGTGGCACTGAAGCTTTCTTT. This gives the protein CAIRGGLDGGTEAFF.

Concerning this clone itself: Other DNA sequences from this sample encode an identical CDR3 as well. The chain is built from TRBV30 and TRBJ2-1; TRBD2 matches 7 bases. The CDR3 runs 15 residues. Germline V gene sequence: CDR1 GTSNPN, CDR2 SVGIG (reference sequence). The junction had 15 bases not matched to a gene; V was cut back by 4 bases and J by 9 bases. CDR3 residues: CAWIISGPSYGEQFF. The CDR3 DNA reads TGTGCCTGGATTATTAGCGGGCCATCGTACGGTGAGCAGTTCTTC.

The chain has TRBV14 and TRBJ2-2; 7 bases align to TRBD1. Germline CDR1 reads SGHDN; CDR2 reads FVKESK. The CDR3 covers 14 residues. V shed 4 bases and J 3 bases; nucleotides not matched to a gene: 2. For the CDR3, the DNA is TGTGCCAGCAGCCGACAGGGATACACCGGGGAGCTGTTTTTT. This codes for CASSRQGYTGELFF.